The clone carrying this T cell receptor (beta chain) appeared a few times. What it recognizes is unknown. TCRdb re-analysed the RT-PCR reads in MiXCR, keeping a single row per CDR3 protein. The sample has 630,000 or so distinct CDR3 sequences, around a sixth seen once. This specimen comes from a study of response to subunit inactivated influenza vaccine. Whole-study results and caveats: New T cells are recruited in small numbers by each seasonal influenza vaccination, according to the authors' suggestion.

Germline V CDR1 and CDR2: ENHRY, SYGVKD. The V end was cut by 0 bases, the J end by 10 bases, with 13 bases between. This CDR3 spans 13 amino acids. This chain links TRBV10-3 with TRBJ2-7; perhaps TRBD1 as D (5 bases). This receptor was taken from a man in his fifties or sixties who received an inactivated influenza vaccine. Sequencing was performed on PBMCs from blood, taken about 11 days after vaccination. DNA for the CDR3: TGTGCCATCAGTGAGTCGAGAGACAGTCGCCAGTACTTC. Translating gives CAISESRDSRQYF.